These 8 T cell receptor beta chains were all obtained from the same sample, sequenced in a study of blood T cells in healthy people across ages. Next came a second PCR, run for roughly 6 to 11 cycles, which used a sample-barcoded 5' primer along with a J-beta primer mix. TCRdb analysed the 5' RACE reads with MiXCR anew, one entry per CDR3 protein. The sample holds roughly 680,000 distinct CDR3 sequences, under 25% seen once. The sample comprised blood. These receptors were taken from a man between 65 and 85 years old in good health.

In its sample, this clonotype was seen a few times. The chain is built from TRBV6-2 or TRBV6-3 and TRBJ2-3; 7 bases map to TRBD2. This CDR3 contains 14 residues. V shed 2 bases, J shed 4 bases, and the junction held 3 bases outside the gene matches. Germline V gene lookup returns CDR1 MNHEY and CDR2 SVGEGT. The CDR3: CASSYGGRADTQYF. Written as DNA, the CDR3 is TGTGCCAGCAGTTACGGCGGGAGAGCAGATACGCAGTATTTT.

This clonotype was recorded a few times. V is TRBV7-2 and J is TRBJ2-1; no definite D call. With 3 bases removed from V and 4 bases from J, the gap between germline ends came to 7 bases. This CDR3 is 13 amino acids long. The germline gives CDR1 SGHTA, CDR2 FQGNSA. CDR3 DNA sequence: TGTGCCAGCAGCTTCAGCGAATACAATGAGCAGTTCTTC. Its translation is CASSFSEYNEQFF.

The chain joins TRBV4-1 to TRBJ2-1; unclear D gene. This CDR3 has 15 residues. The germline gives CDR1 MGHRA, CDR2 YSYEKL. V was cut by 1 base and J by 1 base, with 8 bases left in between. CDR3 DNA sequence: TGCGCCAGCAGCCAAGTGTGGCCTTCCTACAATGAGCAGTTCTTC. Translation: CASSQVWPSYNEQFF.

There are a few counts of this clonotype. At one boundary the junction diverges from the germline segment, which might be a read error. This rearrangement joins TRBV7-9 to TRBJ2-5, with no clear D. Germline values: CDR1 SEHNR, CDR2 FQNEAQ (reference sequence). The CDR3 runs 13 residues. CDR3 sequence (DNA): TGTGCCAGCAGCTTAGCGGCCAGTTCGCCGGCTTTCTTC. Amino acids: CASSLAASSPAFF.

Ten or more counts support this clonotype. The genes are TRBV28 and TRBJ2-5; D tentatively reads TRBD1 or TRBD2 (6 bases each). Germline assignment: CDR1 MDHEN and CDR2 SYDVKM. V was trimmed by 2 bases and J by 5 bases, leaving 15 bases between them. The CDR3 is made up of 15 amino acids. This CDR3 reads CASSLRGASWETQYF. The CDR3, as DNA: TGTGCCAGCAGTTTAAGGGGGGCCTCTTGGGAGACCCAGTACTTC.

The genes are TRBV19 and TRBJ1-1; no reliable D call. The germline V gene has CDR1 LNHDA and CDR2 SQIVND (reference sequence). The CDR3 length is 12 residues. With 5 bases removed from V and 2 bases from J, the gap between germline ends came to 6 bases. The CDR3 reads CASSFSNTEAFF. The CDR3 DNA reads as TGTGCCAGTAGTTTCAGTAACACTGAAGCTTTCTTT.

This clonotype was seen ten or more times. The chain has TRBV5-1 and TRBJ2-5; TRBD1 matches 8 bases. The CDR3 extends over 14 amino acids. Germline CDR1 SGHRS, CDR2 YFSETQ. The V gene end was trimmed by 2 bases and the J gene end by 4 bases; junction bases not matched to a gene: 4. The CDR3 sequence: CASSFGTGLETQYF. The CDR3 DNA reads TGCGCCAGCAGCTTCGGGACAGGCCTAGAGACCCAGTACTTC. The full variable domain, with the rest looked up from reference TRBV5-1 and TRBJ2-5, is KAGVTQTPRYLIKTRGQQVTLSCSPISGHRSVSWYQQTPGQGLQFLFEYFSETQRNKGNFPGRFSGRQFSNSRSEMNVSTLELGDSALYLCASSFGTGLETQYFGPGTRLLVL.

This clonotype was counted only a few times. V usage is TRBV7-9 and J usage is TRBJ2-4; D is ambiguous. Trimming took off 5 bases at V and 7 bases at J, with 12 bases between the two ends. Looked up from germline, CDR1 is SEHNR and CDR2 is FQNEAQ (reference sequence). The CDR3 runs 13 residues. This CDR3 is CASSASADNIQYF. The CDR3 DNA reads TGTGCCAGCAGCGCCTCGGCCGACAACATTCAGTACTTC.